These 13 T cell receptor beta chains were all obtained from the same sample, sequenced in a study of T cell responses to AZD1222 COVID-19 vaccine. Clones were sequenced by immunoSEQ multiplex PCR, and TCRdb holds only the in-frame ones, with some missing. Of about 100,000 clones detected, approximately 87% appear once; the ten largest clones hold about 3%. This specimen was peripheral blood, taken on day 0 of AZD1222 vaccination. These receptors came from an adult in good health.

The chain carries TRBV21-1 and TRBJ2-2. TRBV21-1 is deemed a pseudogene. This CDR3 has 13 amino acids. The CDR3 sequence: CASSKGTFRELFF. The DNA for the CDR3 is TGTGCCAGCAGCAAGGGAACGTTTCGGGAGCTGTTTTTT.

This chain uses TRBV5-1 with TRBJ2-7, with 9 bases aligning to TRBD1. V shed 2 bases, J shed 3 bases, and the junction held 9 bases outside the gene matches. The germline V gene has CDR1 SGHRS and CDR2 YFSETQ. This CDR3 has 16 amino acids. The CDR3 loop reads CASSLSLGTGNYEQYF. The CDR3 DNA sequence: TGCGCCAGCAGCTTATCCCTTGGGACAGGGAACTACGAGCAGTACTTC.

The V call is TRBV18, the J call TRBJ1-1; 7 bases line up with TRBD1. CDR1 is KGHSH, CDR2 LQKENI, per germline. V gave up 1 base and J gave up 4 bases; unmatched junction bases: 6. The CDR3 totals 15 residues. The CDR3 sequence: CASSPQGAVATEAFF. The CDR3 DNA sequence: TGTGCCAGCTCACCACAGGGGGCAGTGGCCACTGAAGCTTTCTTT.

In its sample, this clone was seen once. The chain employs TRBV6-4 and TRBJ1-3, with D maybe TRBD1 (6 bases). The CDR3 loop spans 12 amino acids. The ends were cut back, 10 bases at V and 1 base at J, with 8 bases in the middle. Germline V CDR1 and CDR2: MRHNA, SNTAGT. CDR3: CAIRGSGNTIYF. In DNA form, the CDR3 reads TGTGCCATAAGGGGGTCTGGAAACACCATATATTTT.

The J gene is TRBJ2-5, the V gene TRBV6-5; possibly TRBD1 or TRBD2 for D (7 bases each). V was trimmed by 10 bases and J by 7 bases, leaving 16 bases between them. The length of the CDR3 is 12 residues. Germline CDR1 MNHEY, CDR2 SVGAGI. The CDR3: CATGGAVGTQYF. The CDR3 DNA is TGTGCCACAGGGGGGGCGGTTGGGACCCAGTACTTC.

The count of this clone is one. The chain carries TRBV12-3 or TRBV12-4 and TRBJ2-2, with D possibly being TRBD1 (6 bases). The ends were cut back, 11 bases at V and 4 bases at J, with 14 bases in the middle. This CDR3 has 13 residues. CDR3 sequence: CASDRGGTGELFF. As DNA, the CDR3 is TGTGCCTCGGACAGAGGGGGCACCGGGGAGCTGTTTTTT.

The chain employs TRBV2 and TRBJ2-2; D may match TRBD1 or TRBD2 (6 bases each). This CDR3 has 14 residues. CDR1 is SNHLY and CDR2 is FYNNEI in the germline V gene. The V gene lost 2 bases and the J gene lost 9 bases, with 13 bases spanning the gap. The CDR3 here is CASSERRGGRELFF. The CDR3 DNA reads as TGTGCCAGCAGTGAAAGGAGAGGGGGGCGGGAGCTGTTTTTT. Filled out from reference TRBV2 and TRBJ2-2, the complete variable domain reads EPEVTQTPSHQVTQMGQEVILRCVPISNHLYFYWYRQILGQKVEFLVSFYNNEISEKSEIFDDQFSVERPDGSNFTLKIRSTKLEDSAMYFCASSERRGGRELFFGEGSRLTVL.

The V gene is TRBV6-4, the J gene TRBJ1-4; D gene unclear. Between the trimmed V and J ends, which lost 5 bases and 4 bases, there was a span of 17 bases. From germline, CDR1 is MRHNA and CDR2 SNTAGT. The CDR3 totals 16 residues. The CDR3 loop is CASSTEQRRRNEKLFF. Written as DNA, the CDR3 is TGTGCCAGCAGTACCGAACAGAGAAGGCGTAATGAAAAACTGTTTTTT.

The V gene is TRBV24-1, the J gene TRBJ1-5; D is unresolved. The V and J ends lost 2 bases and 9 bases respectively, with 13 bases between them. Germline-derived CDR1 and CDR2 are KGHDR and SFDVKD. The CDR3 is made up of 14 amino acids. The CDR3 DNA sequence: TGTGCCACCAGTGATTCCCGGGTCCCCGGGCCCCAGCATTTT. This translates into CATSDSRVPGPQHF.

This chain uses TRBV20-1 with TRBJ2-7; D is possibly TRBD1 (6 bases). CDR3 length: 11 residues. V gave up 5 bases and J gave up 6 bases, with 11 bases separating them. From germline, CDR1 is DFQATT and CDR2 SNEGSKA (reference sequence). The CDR3 DNA sequence: TGCAGTGCTGGGACAATAACCGAGCAGTACTTC. Amino acid sequence: CSAGTITEQYF.

Judged by abundance, this clone is medium-sized (0.01 to 0.1%). The chain employs TRBV7-9 and TRBJ1-4; 9 bases agree with TRBD1. This CDR3 has 16 amino acids. V shed 5 bases and J 7 bases; nucleotides not matched to a gene: 11. The germline V gene encodes CDR1 SEHNR and CDR2 FQNEAQ (reference sequence). CDR3 bases: TGTGCCAGCAGCCCGGGACAGGGTGTTGCATTTGAAAAACTGTTTTTT. Protein product: CASSPGQGVAFEKLFF.

This clone came up once. This chain uses TRBV18 with TRBJ2-1; D is possibly TRBD1 (6 bases). V gave up 2 bases and J gave up 4 bases, with 12 bases separating them. Germline V gene data show CDR1 as KGHSH and CDR2 as LQKENI. The CDR3 covers 15 residues. In DNA form, the CDR3 reads TGTGCCAGCTCACCAGGGGGCGGGCGGTACAATGAGCAGTTCTTC. Encoded protein: CASSPGGGRYNEQFF.

This chain joins TRBV5-1 and TRBJ1-2, with D possibly TRBD1 on 6 matching bases. Germline V CDR1 and CDR2: SGHRS, YFSETQ. The V gene lost 4 bases and the J gene lost 5 bases, with 21 bases spanning the gap. The CDR3 runs 16 residues. The CDR3 reads CASSLGLGQSGYGYTF. CDR3 coding DNA: TGCGCCAGCAGCCTTGGTTTAGGACAGTCTGGTTATGGCTACACCTTC.